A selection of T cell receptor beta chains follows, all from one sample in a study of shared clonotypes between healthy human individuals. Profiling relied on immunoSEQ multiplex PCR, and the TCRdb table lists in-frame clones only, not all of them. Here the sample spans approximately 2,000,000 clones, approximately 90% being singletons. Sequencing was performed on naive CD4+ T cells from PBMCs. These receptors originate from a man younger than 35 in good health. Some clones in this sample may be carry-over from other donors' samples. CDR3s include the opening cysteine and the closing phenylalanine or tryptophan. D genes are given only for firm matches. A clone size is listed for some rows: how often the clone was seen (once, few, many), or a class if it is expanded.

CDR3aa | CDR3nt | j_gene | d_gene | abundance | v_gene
CASSGTSGSEAFF | TGTGCCAGCAGCGGGACATCAGGCTCCGAAGCTTTCTTT | TRBJ1-1 | . | . | TRBV9
CASSEKGGPNMGEKLFF | TGTGCCAGCAGTGAAAAAGGCGGGCCCAATATGGGGGAAAAACTGTTTTTT | TRBJ1-4 | . | . | TRBV6-4
CASSFRGPVGSYEQYF | TGTGCCAGCAGTTTCCGGGGTCCGGTGGGGAGCTACGAGCAGTACTTC | TRBJ2-7 | . | . | TRBV27
CASSTLAGAQETQYF | TGTGCCAGCAGCACCTTAGCGGGAGCACAAGAGACCCAGTACTTC | TRBJ2-5 | TRBD2 | . | TRBV25-1
CASSFTSGNTGELFF | TGTGCCAGCAGCTTTACTAGCGGGAACACCGGGGAGCTGTTTTTT | TRBJ2-2 | TRBD2 | . | TRBV11-2
CASSLAGQARNTEAFF | TGCGCCAGCAGCTTGGCGGGACAGGCGAGGAACACTGAAGCTTTCTTT | TRBJ1-1 | TRBD1 | . | TRBV5-1
CAWSPTSRLYEQYF | TGTGCCTGGAGTCCGACTAGTCGGCTATACGAGCAGTACTTC | TRBJ2-7 | . | . | TRBV30
CASRSPGLANYEQYF | TGTGCCAGCAGATCTCCGGGACTAGCGAACTACGAGCAGTACTTC | TRBJ2-7 | TRBD2 | . | TRBV28
CATSRGSGYEQYF | TGTGCCACCAGCAGAGGCTCAGGGTACGAGCAGTACTTC | TRBJ2-7 | . | . | TRBV15
CASSLAGGFTDTQYF | TGTGCCAGCAGCTTAGCGGGAGGGTTCACAGATACGCAGTATTTT | TRBJ2-3 | TRBD2 | . | TRBV7-2
CASLISQGRCEQYF | TGTGCCAGCCTTATTAGCCAGGGAAGGTGCGAGCAGTACTTC | TRBJ2-7 | . | . | TRBV7-3
CASSSAGSPWEKLFF | TGTGCCAGCAGTTCCGCAGGTTCTCCGTGGGAAAAACTGTTTTTT | TRBJ1-4 | . | . | TRBV6-5
CASSLTGLGYGYTF | TGTGCCAGCAGCTTGACAGGTCTCGGCTATGGCTACACCTTC | TRBJ1-2 | . | . | TRBV7-2
CASSETLEAFF | TGTGCCAGCAGTGAAACTCTTGAAGCTTTCTTT | TRBJ1-1 | . | . | TRBV6-1
CSVVAGGETQYF | TGCAGCGTTGTAGCGGGGGGAGAGACCCAGTACTTC | TRBJ2-5 | TRBD2 | . | TRBV29-1
CASSSGGGADTEAFF | TGTGCCAGCAGTTCGGGTGGGGGGGCGGACACTGAAGCTTTCTTT | TRBJ1-1 | . | . | TRBV28
CASSVLAGVSSTDTQYF | TGTGCCAGCAGCGTACTAGCGGGAGTCTCTAGCACAGATACGCAGTATTTT | TRBJ2-3 | TRBD2 | . | TRBV9
CASRVRQGWYEQYF | TGTGCCAGTAGAGTTCGACAGGGGTGGTACGAGCAGTACTTC | TRBJ2-7 | TRBD1 | once | TRBV28
CSVVGGSYNEQFF | TGCAGCGTTGTTGGGGGCTCCTACAATGAGCAGTTCTTC | TRBJ2-1 | . | . | TRBV29-1
CASSYSPWGEETQYF | TGTGCCAGCAGTTATTCCCCTTGGGGAGAAGAGACCCAGTACTTC | TRBJ2-5 | . | . | TRBV6-5
CASSEYGAAQYF | TGTGCCAGCAGTGAATATGGAGCAGCCCAGTACTTC | TRBJ2-5 | . | . | TRBV25-1
CASNNLAGQETQYF | TGTGCCAGCAACAATCTAGCGGGGCAAGAGACCCAGTACTTC | TRBJ2-5 | TRBD2 | . | TRBV5-5
CASSPPGLQYNEQFF | TGTGCCAGCAGTCCCCCGGGACTACAATACAATGAGCAGTTCTTC | TRBJ2-1 | TRBD2 | . | TRBV6-1
CSVQRLLADEQFF | TGCAGCGTCCAACGTCTGCTAGCAGATGAGCAGTTCTTC | TRBJ2-1 | . | . | TRBV29-1
CASSFMGQGTRGYTF | TGTGCCAGCAGCTTCATGGGACAGGGGACGCGGGGCTACACCTTC | TRBJ1-2 | TRBD1 | . | TRBV5-8
CASSLERTVDTQYF | TGTGCCAGCAGTTTAGAGAGGACAGTAGATACGCAGTATTTT | TRBJ2-3 | . | . | TRBV28
CASNGQGAYPNYGYTF | TGTGCCAGCAACGGACAGGGGGCCTACCCTAACTATGGCTACACCTTC | TRBJ1-2 | TRBD1 | . | TRBV2
CASSVGGLAGSLGRDTGELFF | TGTGCCAGTAGCGTGGGGGGGCTAGCGGGATCTTTAGGACGTGACACCGGGGAGCTGTTTTTT | TRBJ2-2 | TRBD2 | . | TRBV19
CASSQNWGVEETQYF | TGTGCCAGCAGTCAAAACTGGGGCGTGGAAGAGACCCAGTACTTC | TRBJ2-5 | . | . | TRBV6-4
CASSTSGANNQPQHF | TGTGCCAGCAGCACTTCAGGGGCGAACAATCAGCCCCAGCATTTT | TRBJ1-5 | . | once | TRBV7-2
CASTGGGLGETQYF | TGTGCCAGTACCGGTGGGGGGCTTGGGGAGACCCAGTACTTC | TRBJ2-5 | . | . | TRBV19
CASSPGTAYNEQFF | TGTGCCAGCAGCCCGGGGACAGCTTACAATGAGCAGTTCTTC | TRBJ2-1 | TRBD1 | . | TRBV7-3
CASSLDGTGYGYTF | TGTGCCAGCAGTCTGGACGGGACAGGCTATGGCTACACCTTC | TRBJ1-2 | TRBD1 | . | TRBV28
CASSLDDRENTEAFF | TGTGCCAGCAGTTTAGACGACAGGGAGAACACTGAAGCTTTCTTT | TRBJ1-1 | TRBD1 | . | TRBV27
CASSVDGGVYNEQFF | TGTGCCAGCAGCGTAGATGGGGGCGTCTACAATGAGCAGTTCTTC | TRBJ2-1 | . | . | TRBV9
CASSHTRDSYEQYF | TGTGCCAGCAGCCACACCCGGGACAGCTACGAGCAGTACTTC | TRBJ2-7 | TRBD1 | once | TRBV7-2
CASSLVTGTLEQYF | TGTGCCAGCAGCTTGGTCACAGGGACTCTCGAGCAGTACTTC | TRBJ2-7 | . | . | TRBV5-4
CASSYSIPGNYGYTF | TGTGCCAGCAGTTACTCGATACCCGGGAACTATGGCTACACCTTC | TRBJ1-2 | . | . | TRBV6-6
CAWRRGAFRTEAFF | TGTGCCTGGAGGAGGGGGGCGTTTCGGACTGAAGCTTTCTTT | TRBJ1-1 | . | . | TRBV30
CASSLRANVLYEQYF | TGTGCCAGCAGCTTAAGGGCAAACGTCCTCTACGAGCAGTACTTC | TRBJ2-7 | . | . | TRBV7-6
CASSLAQGNEQYF | TGTGCCAGCAGCTTAGCTCAGGGGAACGAGCAGTACTTC | TRBJ2-7 | . | . | TRBV7-2
CASNRGGGVSTQYF | TGTGCCAGCAACAGGGGAGGTGGGGTTTCGACCCAGTACTTC | TRBJ2-5 | . | once | TRBV6-1
CASSRQGAVTEAFF | TGTGCCAGCAGTCGACAGGGGGCAGTCACTGAAGCTTTCTTT | TRBJ1-1 | TRBD1 | . | TRBV6-5
CASSQQNRVPDTQYF | TGTGCCAGCAGCCAACAAAACAGGGTCCCCGATACGCAGTATTTT | TRBJ2-3 | . | . | TRBV11-2
CASSPDLSGVLETQYF | TGTGCCAGCAGCCCCGACCTAAGCGGGGTCTTAGAGACCCAGTACTTC | TRBJ2-5 | TRBD2 | . | TRBV5-4
CASSRPPGRANEKLFF | TGTGCCAGCAGTCGACCCCCCGGCAGGGCAAATGAAAAACTGTTTTTT | TRBJ1-4 | . | . | TRBV28
CASSVVGSSNTEAFF | TGTGCCAGCAGCGTAGTGGGCAGCTCTAACACTGAGGCTTTCTTT | TRBJ1-1 | . | . | TRBV9
CASSSANTGELFF | TGTGCCAGCAGCTCTGCCAACACCGGGGAGCTGTTTTTT | TRBJ2-2 | . | . | TRBV28
CASSLVGKNIQYF | TGTGCCAGCAGCCTAGTAGGGAAAAACATTCAGTACTTC | TRBJ2-4 | . | . | TRBV5-7
CASWQGARGEQYF | TGCGCCAGCTGGCAGGGGGCGAGGGGCGAGCAGTACTTC | TRBJ2-7 | TRBD1 | . | TRBV23-1
CASSTNQWQGILHGYTF | TGTGCCAGCAGTACAAACCAGTGGCAGGGGATTTTGCATGGCTACACCTTC | TRBJ1-2 | . | . | TRBV28
CAWKREREETQYF | TGTGCCTGGAAGCGGGAGCGGGAGGAGACCCAGTACTTC | TRBJ2-5 | TRBD2 | . | TRBV30
CASSLWASSYNEQFF | TGTGCCAGCAGCTTGTGGGCCAGCTCCTACAATGAGCAGTTCTTC | TRBJ2-1 | . | . | TRBV5-4
CASSSTEETQYF | TGTGCCAGCAGTTCCACGGAAGAGACCCAGTACTTC | TRBJ2-5 | . | . | TRBV2
CASSLVLVGNNEQFF | TGCGCCAGCAGCTTGGTGCTAGTGGGGAACAATGAGCAGTTCTTC | TRBJ2-1 | . | once | TRBV5-1
CASSPSRGSSYEQYF | TGTGCCAGCAGCCCCTCTAGGGGTAGCTCCTACGAGCAGTACTTC | TRBJ2-7 | . | . | TRBV5-8
CASSLPVGLAGPISSYNEQFF | TGCGCCAGCAGCTTGCCGGTTGGACTAGCGGGCCCCATTAGCTCCTACAATGAGCAGTTCTTC | TRBJ2-1 | TRBD2 | . | TRBV5-1
CASSVARLADSTDTQYF | TGTGCCAGCAGCGTAGCTAGACTAGCGGACAGCACAGATACGCAGTATTTT | TRBJ2-3 | TRBD2 | . | TRBV9
CASSPGTGGRTGELFF | TGTGCCAGCAGCCCCGGGACAGGGGGCCGGACCGGGGAGCTGTTTTTT | TRBJ2-2 | TRBD1 | . | TRBV5-6
CASSGAGGGDSPPLHF | TGTGCCAGCAGTGGAGCGGGCGGGGGAGATAGCCCACCCCTCCACTTT | TRBJ1-6 | . | . | TRBV5-6